Listed below are T cell receptor beta chains from one sample, sequenced in a study of early T cells in non-severe SARS-CoV-2 infection. TCRdb recomputed calls from the 5' RACE reads with MiXCR, one row per CDR3 protein. This table holds under 70,000 distinct CDR3 sequences, roughly 13% found once. Specimen: whole blood, collected at baseline. These receptors were obtained from an adult who was a healthcare worker with PCR-confirmed SARS-CoV-2 infection or an uninfected control (not recorded which). Both conserved end residues are part of each CDR3. Fields, in order: V gene, clone size, J gene, D gene, CDR3 protein, CDR3 DNA. A D gene is named only where the DNA matches it firmly. Where a row states a size, it is once, few, many or the class of an expanded clone; other rows omit it.

TRBV6-1	few	TRBJ2-3	TRBD1	CASRADRGSTDTQYF	TGTGCCAGCAGGGCGGACAGGGGGAGCACAGATACGCAGTATTTT
TRBV28	many	TRBJ1-2	-	CASSFVDRYGYTF	TGTGCCAGCAGTTTTGTGGACCGCTATGGCTACACCTTC
TRBV12-3/TRBV12-4	-	TRBJ2-7	TRBD2	CASSFGGGNYEQYF	TGTGCCAGCAGTTTTGGCGGGGGGAACTACGAGCAGTACTTC
TRBV20-1	many	TRBJ1-1	-	CSAEPQDGRFRMNTEAFF	TGCAGTGCTGAGCCCCAGGACGGAAGGTTTAGGATGAACACTGAAGCTTTCTTT
TRBV12-5	few	TRBJ1-2	TRBD1	CASGQGTYGYTF	TGTGCTAGTGGACAGGGGACCTATGGCTACACCTTC
TRBV28	-	TRBJ2-7	-	CASGQASYEQYF	TGTGCCAGCGGGCAGGCTTCCTACGAGCAGTACTTC
TRBV29-1	-	TRBJ2-5	-	CSVEVSWASQETQYF	TGCAGCGTTGAAGTTAGTTGGGCCTCCCAAGAGACCCAGTACTTC
TRBV7-3	-	TRBJ1-5	-	CASSLDVGQPQHF	TGTGCCAGCAGCTTAGATGTGGGACAGCCCCAGCATTTT
TRBV18	few	TRBJ1-6	-	CASSPKGMNSPLHF	TGTGCCAGCTCACCTAAAGGAATGAATTCACCCCTCCACTTT
TRBV20-1	-	TRBJ2-3	-	CSATGPSSDTQYF	TGCAGTGCTACAGGGCCTTCGTCAGATACGCAGTATTTT
TRBV20-1	many	TRBJ2-1	TRBD2	CSATGREGNSYNEQFF	TGCAGTGCTACGGGTCGGGAGGGTAACTCCTACAATGAGCAGTTCTTC
TRBV20-1	-	TRBJ2-3	-	CSARMAAQADTQYF	TGCAGTGCTAGAATGGCAGCTCAAGCAGATACGCAGTATTTT
TRBV7-9	many	TRBJ2-5	-	CASSLGLGVGETQYF	TGTGCCAGCAGCTTAGGATTAGGGGTCGGGGAGACCCAGTACTTC
TRBV7-9	-	TRBJ1-1	-	CASSLGGDTEAFF	TGTGCCAGCAGTCTAGGCGGGGACACTGAAGCTTTCTTT
TRBV29-1	-	TRBJ2-7	TRBD1	CSVRQGVYEQYF	TGCAGCGTACGTCAGGGGGTTTACGAGCAGTACTTC
TRBV6-2/TRBV6-3	many	TRBJ2-7	TRBD1	CASRPGGTGSEQYF	TGTGCCAGCAGACCCGGCGGGACAGGAAGCGAGCAGTACTTC
TRBV5-5	-	TRBJ2-2	-	CASSFPGATGELFF	TGTGCCAGCAGCTTCCCCGGGGCAACCGGGGAGCTGTTTTTT
TRBV5-6	-	TRBJ2-7	-	CASSLEDYEQYF	TGTGCCAGCAGCTTGGAGGACTACGAGCAGTACTTC
TRBV20-1	many	TRBJ2-1	TRBD1	CSARGKTGDNNEQFF	TGCAGTGCTAGAGGAAAGACAGGGGATAACAATGAGCAGTTCTTC
TRBV7-3	many	TRBJ2-3	TRBD2	CASSLRGGATDTQYF	TGTGCCAGCAGCTTACGCGGGGGGGCCACAGATACGCAGTATTTT
TRBV10-3	once	TRBJ1-3	-	CASEGGNTIYF	TGTGCCTCCGAAGGGGGAAACACCATATATTTT
TRBV15	few	TRBJ2-5	TRBD1	CATSHRGETQYF	TGTGCCACCAGCCACAGGGGCGAGACCCAGTACTTC
TRBV9	many	TRBJ2-1	-	CASSVGGSGNEQFF	TGTGCCAGCAGCGTAGGTGGTAGCGGAAATGAGCAGTTCTTC
TRBV5-5	many	TRBJ2-7	-	CASSIYGGSYEQYF	TGTGCCAGCAGCATCTATGGGGGCAGCTACGAGCAGTACTTC
TRBV7-3	few	TRBJ2-3	TRBD2	CASSSGLVTDTQYF	TGTGCCAGCAGTTCAGGACTAGTCACAGATACGCAGTATTTT
TRBV9	-	TRBJ2-2	TRBD2	CASSVASGGSGELFF	TGTGCCAGCAGCGTAGCTAGCGGGGGTAGCGGGGAGCTGTTTTTT
TRBV2	few	TRBJ1-2	-	CASSERDVENYGYTF	TGTGCCAGCAGTGAGCGGGACGTCGAAAACTATGGCTACACCTTC
TRBV6-5	-	TRBJ1-2	-	CASRSRAFYGYTF	TGTGCCAGCAGATCCCGGGCGTTCTATGGCTACACCTTC
TRBV28	many	TRBJ2-1	TRBD1	CASIRDSLTNEQFF	TGTGCCAGTATCCGGGACAGCCTCACCAATGAGCAGTTCTTC
TRBV5-1	many	TRBJ2-1	TRBD1	CASSTRDRYNEQFF	TGCGCCAGCAGCACCCGGGACAGGTACAATGAGCAGTTCTTC
TRBV10-3	-	TRBJ2-7	-	CAIGGAYEQYF	TGTGCCATCGGGGGCGCCTACGAGCAGTACTTC
TRBV24-1	few	TRBJ2-2	TRBD1	CATSRGPVNTGELFF	TGTGCCACCAGTAGGGGGCCAGTGAACACCGGGGAGCTGTTTTTT
TRBV7-2	-	TRBJ2-3	-	CASSLALTDTQYF	TGTGCCAGCAGCCTAGCGCTCACAGATACGCAGTATTTT
TRBV7-9	few	TRBJ2-2	-	CASSLGTPGGTGELFF	TGTGCCAGCAGCTTAGGAACCCCCGGAGGGACCGGGGAGCTGTTTTTT
TRBV4-1	-	TRBJ2-7	-	CASSQDPGPYEQYF	TGCGCCAGCAGCCAAGATCCCGGCCCCTACGAGCAGTACTTC
TRBV11-2	-	TRBJ1-1	TRBD1	CASSLEGTGWTEAFF	TGTGCCAGCAGCTTAGAGGGGACAGGGTGGACTGAAGCTTTCTTT
TRBV19	many	TRBJ1-1	-	CASSLGKNTEAFF	TGTGCCAGTAGTCTGGGCAAGAACACTGAAGCTTTCTTT
TRBV29-1	many	TRBJ2-1	TRBD1	CSGRGTGVYNEQFF	TGCAGCGGGCGCGGGACAGGGGTATACAATGAGCAGTTCTTC
TRBV7-9	-	TRBJ1-1	-	CASSPPYAEAFF	TGTGCCAGCAGCCCTCCGTATGCTGAAGCTTTCTTT
TRBV3-1	-	TRBJ2-1	TRBD1	CASSLTGLNEQFF	TGTGCCAGCAGCCTGACAGGGCTGAATGAGCAGTTCTTC
TRBV20-1	many	TRBJ2-2	-	CSATRSGGTGELFF	TGCAGTGCTACCCGTTCCGGGGGTACCGGGGAGCTGTTTTTT
TRBV28	-	TRBJ2-3	-	CATQGGGTDTQYF	TGTGCCACCCAGGGGGGAGGCACAGATACGCAGTATTTT
TRBV19	-	TRBJ1-4	-	CASSIDWATNEKLFF	TGTGCCAGTAGTATAGATTGGGCTACTAATGAAAAACTGTTTTTT
TRBV7-6	-	TRBJ2-1	-	CASSFGSAPGDNEQFF	TGTGCCAGCAGCTTCGGAAGCGCCCCGGGGGACAATGAGCAGTTCTTC
TRBV3-1	many	TRBJ1-6	TRBD1	CASSQGQGNSPLHF	TGTGCCAGCAGCCAAGGACAGGGGAATTCACCCCTCCACTTT
TRBV7-2	-	TRBJ2-3	-	CASSQGLHPTDTQYF	TGTGCCAGCAGCCAGGGACTGCATCCCACAGATACGCAGTATTTT